The 9 T cell receptor beta chains reported below all come from one sample, sequenced in a study of long-term antiretroviral therapy in people with HIV. immunoSEQ v3.0 was run at survey level. Only in-frame clones appear in the TCRdb table, and some are missing; sequencing was by immunoSEQ multiplex PCR. Here the sample spans approximately 16,000 clones, about 80% being singletons. The sequencing here drew on unsorted PBMCs, taken 2.1 years after starting antiretroviral therapy. All receptors come from a man aged 35 to 55 with HIV.

This clone has a handful of counts. The chain is built from TRBV2 and TRBJ1-2, with no clear D. V lost 7 bases and J 4 bases, leaving 13 bases between the germline ends. The germline V gene has CDR1 SNHLY and CDR2 FYNNEI. The CDR3 covers 13 residues. CDR3 in amino acids: CASTLGRIYGYTF. In DNA, the CDR3 is TGTGCCAGCACCCTAGGACGGATCTATGGCTACACCTTC.

This clone was counted only a few times. The chain has TRBV19 and TRBJ1-5, with no clear D. This CDR3 comprises 16 residues. V gave up 0 bases and J gave up 1 base, with 10 bases separating them. The germline gives CDR1 LNHDA, CDR2 SQIVND (reference sequence). CDR3 amino acids: CASSIDLESSNQPQHF. DNA for the CDR3: TGTGCCAGTAGTATAGATCTCGAATCGAGCAATCAGCCCCAGCATTTT.

The genes are TRBV6-5 and TRBJ2-3, with 8 bases matching TRBD2. The CDR3 spans 15 residues. With 0 bases clipped from V and 1 base from J, the junction kept 0 bases outside the gene matches. Germline CDR1 MNHEY, CDR2 SVGAGI. CDR3 DNA: TGTGCCAGCAGTTACTCCGGGGGGGGCACAGATACGCAGTATTTT. It specifies CASSYSGGGTDTQYF.

This clone has a handful of counts. This sequence joins TRBV7-7 and TRBJ2-3; perhaps TRBD1 as D (5 bases). Germline assignment: CDR1 SSHAT and CDR2 FNYEAQ (reference sequence). V lost 5 bases and J lost 4, with 10 bases in between. The CDR3 is 13 residues long. The DNA for the CDR3 is TGTGCCAGCAGCCCCCTGGGGCCAGATACGCAGTATTTT. Translated, it gives CASSPLGPDTQYF.

This chain connects TRBV7-3 to TRBJ2-3; D is possibly TRBD2 (6 bases). Looked up from germline, CDR1 is SGHTA and CDR2 is FQGTGA. CDR3 length: 14 residues. Trimming took off 5 bases at V and 1 base at J, with 10 bases between the two ends. The CDR3 reads CASSPGVGTDTQYF. Written as DNA, the CDR3 is TGTGCCAGCAGCCCGGGGGTTGGCACAGATACGCAGTATTTT.

V and J are TRBV10-3 and TRBJ2-3, with 8 bases matching TRBD2. Germline-derived CDR1 and CDR2 are ENHRY and SYGVKD. The CDR3 runs 14 residues. The V and J ends lost 6 bases and 0 bases, in that order; junction bases with no gene match: 2. CDR3 sequence: CAISGGASTDTQYF. As DNA, the CDR3 is TGTGCCATCAGCGGGGGGGCTAGCACAGATACGCAGTATTTT.

The CDR3 DNA reads as TGTGCCTGGAGTCCCGGACTAGCGGGGGGCCCAGATACGCAGTATTTT. Protein product: CAWSPGLAGGPDTQYF. The chain employs TRBV30 and TRBJ2-3; 14 nucleotides agree with TRBD2. The CDR3 totals 16 residues. After removal of 2 bases from V and 4 bases from J, the junction contained 5 bases not matched to a gene. Germline-derived CDR1 and CDR2 are GTSNPN and SVGIG (reference sequence).

This clone was seen a single time. This chain uses TRBV5-6 with TRBJ2-2, with TRBD1 matching over 10 bases. The CDR3 is 16 residues long. Germline trimming cut 1 base from V and 5 bases from J; bases unmatched to any gene: 5. The germline gives CDR1 SGHDT, CDR2 YYEEEE. The CDR3 DNA follows: TGTGCCAGCAGCTTGAGAGGGACAGGGGTAACCGGGGAGCTGTTTTTT. Amino acid sequence: CASSLRGTGVTGELFF.

The chain recombines TRBV9 with TRBJ1-4; possibly TRBD1 for D (5 bases). Germline assignment: CDR1 SGDLS and CDR2 YYNGEE. V lost 1 base, J lost 4 bases, and 11 bases lay in between. This CDR3 is 15 amino acids long. This CDR3 is CASSVLGTINEKLFF. DNA for the CDR3: TGTGCCAGCAGCGTATTGGGGACGATTAATGAAAAACTGTTTTTT.